This passage covers 10 T cell receptor beta chains from one sample sequenced in a study of blood T cells in healthy people across ages. With a J-beta primer mix and a sample-barcoded 5' primer, a second PCR ran about 7 to 11 cycles. TCRdb fed the 5' RACE reads into MiXCR, producing one record per CDR3 protein. The sample includes 650,000 to 1,000,000 distinct CDR3 sequences, around 36% of them seen just once. Source material: blood. These receptors were taken from a young man in good health.

A note on this clonotype: A single base separates this from a much larger clone, so it may be a read error. This chain connects TRBV21-1 to TRBJ1-2; the table's D call, TRBD1, was not checked against the DNA. TRBV21-1 is marked as a pseudogene. This CDR3 comprises 15 residues. CDR3 DNA: TGTGCCAGCAGCAAAATTATCGGGACAGGGATCGGCCACACCTTC. It translates to CASSKIIGTGIGHTF.

This rearrangement joins TRBV7-2 to TRBJ2-3; D uncertain. Germline lookup yields CDR1 SGHTA and CDR2 FQGNSA. This CDR3 is built from 15 residues. V shed 5 bases and J shed 0 bases, with 12 bases lying between them. The chain's CDR3 is CASSRTTFSTDTQYF. The CDR3 nucleotides are TGTGCCAGCAGCCGGACCACATTTAGCACAGATACGCAGTATTTT.

In this sample, this clonotype turned up many times. The chain couples TRBV20-1 to TRBJ2-3, with D perhaps TRBD1 or TRBD2 (6 bases each). CDR1 is DFQATT, CDR2 SNEGSKA, per germline (reference sequence). V dropped 0 bases and J dropped 3 bases, with 13 bases sitting between them. The CDR3 has 15 amino acids. The CDR3 nucleotides are TGCAGTGCTAGAGAGGAGGGGGTGGTAACAGATACGCAGTATTTT. Protein product: CSAREEGVVTDTQYF.

This clonotype was seen only a few times. The J gene is TRBJ1-1, the V gene TRBV12-3 or TRBV12-4; D is uncertain. CDR3 length: 14 amino acids. V lost 2 bases and J 3 bases, leaving 10 bases between the germline ends. DNA of the CDR3: TGTGCCAGCAGTTTAAGGGAGGCGGACACTGAAGCTTTCTTT. Residues: CASSLREADTEAFF.

The chain is built from TRBV9 and TRBJ2-3; possibly TRBD1 for D (6 bases). Looked up from germline, CDR1 is SGDLS and CDR2 is YYNGEE. The V and J ends lost 4 bases and 4 bases respectively, with 13 bases between them. The CDR3 contains 14 residues. This CDR3 reads CASSFSQGPDTQYF. DNA of the CDR3: TGTGCCAGCAGCTTCTCCCAGGGGCCAGATACGCAGTATTTT.

V usage is TRBV30 and J usage is TRBJ2-5; the D gene is possibly TRBD1 (6 bases). Germline V CDR1 and CDR2: GTSNPN, SVGIG (reference sequence). This CDR3 is built from 11 residues. V shed 5 bases and J shed 3 bases, with 7 bases lying between them. CDR3: CAWHREETQYF. DNA for the CDR3: TGTGCCTGGCACAGGGAAGAGACCCAGTACTTC.

Remarks on this clonotype: A much more abundant neighbour one base away suggests this may be a read error. The V call is TRBV12-3 or TRBV12-4, the J call TRBJ2-1, with D possibly being TRBD1 (6 bases). There are 15 residues in the CDR3. Trimming left V 7 bases short and J 10 bases short, with 23 bases between. The DNA for the CDR3 is TGTGCCAGCACCGTGACGGCAGGGGTTTGGAACGAGCAGTTCTTC. Translated: CASTVTAGVWNEQFF.

This rearrangement joins TRBV7-3 to TRBJ2-4; D unresolved. Judging by the DNA end, TRBJ2-7 fits better; the J call may be wrong. CDR3 length: 12 residues. The germline V gene encodes CDR1 SGHTA and CDR2 FQGTGA. CDR3 sequence (DNA): TGTGCCAGCAGCTTCACATGGGGCGAGCAGTACTTC. This translates into CASSFTWGEQYF.

This clonotype was seen a few times. This sequence joins TRBV20-1 and TRBJ2-3, with D possibly TRBD2 on 5 matching bases. The germline V gene encodes CDR1 DFQATT and CDR2 SNEGSKA (reference sequence). The CDR3 extends over 15 amino acids. The V gene lost 5 bases and the J gene lost 0 bases, with 15 bases spanning the gap. CDR3 nucleotides: TGCAGTGCTCACCGGCTAGCATCTAGCACAGATACGCAGTATTTT. It encodes CSAHRLASSTDTQYF.

The chain carries TRBV15 and TRBJ1-2; tentative D call: TRBD1 (5 bases). Germline loops: CDR1 LNHNV, CDR2 YYDKDF (reference sequence). The CDR3 has 12 amino acids. With 2 bases removed from V and 6 bases from J, the gap between germline ends came to 7 bases. CDR3 amino acids: CATSRPRDGYTF. The CDR3 region has the DNA TGTGCCACCAGCAGACCCAGGGATGGCTACACCTTC.